This T cell receptor (beta chain) appears in the sequencing data of a study of spatial heterogeneity in lung cancer. Study-level results: Resection saw ubiquitous expanded tumor TCRs appear in blood more than follow-up did.

This clonotype has only a few counts. Its target is not known. The V end lost 7 bases, the J end lost 5 bases, and 26 bases lay between the germline ends. CDR1 is LNHDA, CDR2 SQIVND, per germline (reference sequence). The CDR3 spans 17 residues. Every molecule of TCR cDNA had its own unique molecular identifier. TCRdb redid the calling of the 5' RACE reads with MiXCR, one entry per CDR3 protein. The sample lists some 55,000 distinct CDR3 sequences, roughly 6.4% seen once, with about 15% in the top ten. The sample's time point: sample taken at primary tumor resection. TCRs were sequenced from unsorted whole RNA of tumor, nontumor lung or PBMC.

The chain carries TRBV19 and TRBJ1-2; a possible D gene is TRBD1 (5 bases). The source was PBMCs, collected at surgery. The sequence was obtained from a female donor with early-stage non-small cell lung cancer. CDR3 sequence (DNA): TGTGCCAGTACCCAACATGGGGCACCGTCTAGCTTATATGGCTACACCTTC. As protein: CASTQHGAPSSLYGYTF.